The clone carrying this T cell receptor (beta chain) was recorded once. Antigen unknown. The data originate from a study of cytomegalovirus exposure and HLA in healthy donors. Method: immunoSEQ multiplex PCR; TCRdb's copy keeps in-frame clones and lacks some. The data show 200,000 or so clones, 84% seen once. Points from the study as a whole: One later analysis, an examination of the 120 validation repertoires, found that first-cohort TCR clusters tended to co-occur in them.

The receptor was isolated from a young woman in good health and CMV-seropositive. Specimen: PBMCs.

The CDR3 DNA reads as TGTGCCAGCAGCGTAGACTTTCCGGGACTAGCGGGGGCGAACACCGGGGAGCTGTTTTTT. Its protein is CASSVDFPGLAGANTGELFF. The V call is TRBV9, the J call TRBJ2-2, with 14 positions matching TRBD2. CDR3 size: 20 residues. The V gene end was trimmed by 0 bases and the J gene end by 0 bases; junction bases not matched to a gene: 7. The V gene's germline CDR1 is SGDLS and CDR2 YYNGEE.